This record looks at one T cell receptor (beta chain) sequence and its context. The antigen is not known. This entry comes from a study of beta chain features in type 1 diabetes. Study-wide points: Because the template was cDNA, high-expressing cells might be over-represented. HLA effects on TCRB rearrangement stayed unresolved here.

As every portion of the isolated RNA was reverse transcribed, the sequencing read expressed TCRB transcripts. TCRdb's copy holds only in-frame clones and misses some; the assay was immunoSEQ multiplex PCR. This sample has 200,000 to 250,000 clones; about 10% occur once, and the top ten carry 0.03% to 0.04%. CD45RO/CCR7/CD25/CD127/CD95/CD27 staining was used to isolate CD4+ naive, central memory, regulatory and stem cell-like memory cells by sorting. Germline V gene sequence: CDR1 MRHNA, CDR2 SNTAGT. The CDR3 consists of 17 residues. The V gene end was trimmed by 4 bases and the J gene end by 9 bases; junction bases not matched to a gene: 10.

The chain is built from TRBV6-4 and TRBJ2-1; TRBD2 matches at 15 bases. The TCR was taken from a woman under 30 in good health. The specimen sequenced was naive CD4+ T cells from blood. The CDR3 DNA sequence: TGTGCCAGCAGTGCGACTCCGGGACTAGCGGGAGGCGCTGAGCAGTTCTTC. Residues: CASSATPGLAGGAEQFF.